One sample yielded the 23 T cell receptor beta chains listed below, sequenced in a study of control samples from healthy donors and cancer patients. Method: immunoSEQ multiplex PCR; TCRdb's copy keeps in-frame clones and lacks some. The data hold roughly 140,000 clones, with about 94% observed a single time. Sequencing was done on a sample of blood. These TCRs come from a man in his fifties in good health.

The CDR3 reads CASSQWDRETQYF. The DNA of the CDR3 is TGTGCCAGCAGCCAATGGGACAGGGAGACCCAGTACTTC. The chain couples TRBV3-1 (or the pseudogene TRBV3-2) to TRBJ2-5; 8 positions match TRBD1. The junction had 1 base not matched to a gene; V was cut back by 2 bases and J by 5 bases. The germline CDR1 and CDR2 sequences are LGHDT and YNNKEL (reference sequence). The CDR3 loop spans 13 amino acids.

This chain links TRBV7-9 with TRBJ1-5, with no clear D. Germline values: CDR1 SEHNR, CDR2 FQNEAQ (reference sequence). This CDR3 region has 12 residues. V lost 4 bases and J 5 bases, leaving 6 bases between the germline ends. The CDR3 protein is CASSYPDQPQHF. The CDR3 region has the DNA TGTGCCAGCAGCTATCCCGATCAGCCCCAGCATTTT.

The rearrangement links TRBV5-4 to TRBJ1-1, with unresolved D. V lost 5 bases, J lost 4 bases, and 12 bases lay in between. This CDR3 is built from 13 residues. CDR1 and CDR2 (germline): SGHNT, YYREEE (reference sequence). As DNA, the CDR3 is TGTGCCAGCAGTTATGATAGAGGCACTGAAGCTTTCTTT. Encoded protein: CASSYDRGTEAFF.

The CDR3 protein is CASNPQGARETQYF. Written as DNA, the CDR3 is TGTGCCAGCAACCCACAGGGGGCCAGGGAGACCCAGTACTTC. V gene TRBV5-4 combines with J gene TRBJ2-5, with TRBD1 identical over 9 bases. V trimming: 6 bases; J trimming: 5 bases; junction bases outside the gene matches: 8. The CDR3 is 14 amino acids. The V gene's germline CDR1 is SGHNT and CDR2 YYREEE (reference sequence).

This clone was counted once. The chain combines TRBV28 with TRBJ2-7; the match to TRBD1 covers 8 bases. The CDR3 sequence is 12 residues long. The V segment lost 6 bases and the J segment 4 bases; nucleotides outside the gene matches: 2. CDR1 is MDHEN, CDR2 SYDVKM, per germline. CDR3 in amino acids: CASSRGRYEQYF. The CDR3 DNA reads as TGTGCCAGCAGCAGGGGGCGGTACGAGCAGTACTTC.

This rearrangement joins TRBV9 to TRBJ2-1, with unresolved D. Germline V gene lookup returns CDR1 SGDLS and CDR2 YYNGEE. This CDR3 is 14 amino acids long. The V and J ends lost 0 bases and 7 bases respectively, with 11 bases between them. CDR3 region: CASSVGSTENEQFF. The CDR3 region has the DNA TGTGCCAGCAGCGTAGGTAGCACCGAGAATGAGCAGTTCTTC.

The rearrangement uses TRBV14 and TRBJ2-6; D gene ambiguous. Germline assignment: CDR1 SGHDN and CDR2 FVKESK. The V end lost 1 base, the J end lost 2 bases, and 0 bases lay between the germline ends. This CDR3 has 13 residues. The CDR3 loop is CASSQAGANVLTF. The CDR3 coding sequence is TGTGCCAGCAGCCAAGCTGGGGCCAACGTCCTGACTTTC.

This chain joins TRBV3-1 (or the pseudogene TRBV3-2) and TRBJ1-4; D gene unclear. CDR3 length: 16 amino acids. The V gene's germline CDR1 is LGHDT and CDR2 YNNKEL (reference sequence). The V gene lost 11 bases and the J gene lost 6 bases, with 25 bases spanning the gap. CDR3 sequence: CAPTPVTKGRDEKLFF. For the CDR3, the DNA is TGTGCCCCCACACCGGTGACAAAAGGTAGGGATGAAAAACTGTTTTTT.

CDR3: CASTDPGTYNEQFF. The CDR3 nucleotides are TGTGCCAGCACCGACCCCGGGACTTACAATGAGCAGTTCTTC. The chain combines TRBV5-8 with TRBJ2-1, with D tentatively TRBD2 (6 bases). Germline loops: CDR1 SGHTS, CDR2 YDEGEE. Deletions cut 6 bases from V and 4 bases from J, with 14 bases between. The length of the CDR3 is 14 residues.

This clone was counted a few times. The chain is built from TRBV19 and TRBJ2-1; D could derive from TRBD1 or TRBD2 (5 bases each). CDR1 is LNHDA, CDR2 SQIVND, per germline (reference sequence). The CDR3 is 14 amino acids. The V gene lost 3 bases and the J gene lost 2 bases, with 8 bases spanning the gap. CDR3 DNA: TGTGCCAGTAGTATGGGGACCACCTACAATGAGCAGTTCTTC. Its protein is CASSMGTTYNEQFF. The entire variable domain, with the rest obtained from reference TRBV19 and TRBJ2-1, is as follows: DGGITQSPKYLFRKEGQNVTLSCEQNLNHDAMYWYRQDPGQGLRLIYYSQIVNDFQKGDIAEGYSVSREKKESFPLTVTSAQKNPTAFYLCASSMGTTYNEQFFGPGTRLTVL.

This chain connects TRBV27 to TRBJ2-1; 7 bases line up with TRBD2. With 1 base clipped from V and 6 bases from J, the junction kept 6 bases outside the gene matches. Germline-derived CDR1 and CDR2 are MNHEY and SMNVEV (reference sequence). This CDR3 contains 15 residues. This CDR3 is CASSLFGLGGNEQFF. The CDR3 DNA follows: TGTGCCAGCAGTTTATTCGGACTAGGAGGCAATGAGCAGTTCTTC.

The V call is TRBV3-1 (or the pseudogene TRBV3-2), the J call TRBJ2-7, with a tentative D call TRBD1 (5 bases). The CDR3 runs to 12 residues. V was trimmed by 3 bases and J by 4 bases, leaving 7 bases between them. Germline assignment: CDR1 LGHDT and CDR2 YNNKEL (reference sequence). CDR3 residues: CASSQGRYEQYF. The CDR3, as DNA: TGTGCCAGCAGCCAGGGGCGGTACGAGCAGTACTTC.

The chain carries TRBV28 and TRBJ2-7; possibly TRBD2 for D (6 bases). Trimming left V 4 bases short and J 7 bases short, with 11 bases between. CDR1 and CDR2 from the germline V gene are MDHEN and SYDVKM. This CDR3 region has 12 residues. The CDR3 DNA follows: TGTGCCAGCAGTTCGGGGGTTCAAGAGCAGTACTTC. It codes for CASSSGVQEQYF.

The rearrangement links TRBV30 to TRBJ1-4, with 7 bases fitting TRBD1. Trimming removed 4 bases from V and 0 bases from J; junction bases left unmatched: 5. Germline V gives CDR1 GTSNPN, CDR2 SVGIG (reference sequence). The CDR3 extends over 15 amino acids. The DNA of the CDR3 is TGTGCCTGGAATACAGGGGACGCAACTAATGAAAAACTGTTTTTT. Its protein is CAWNTGDATNEKLFF.

V is TRBV9 and J is TRBJ1-2; a possible D gene is TRBD1 (6 bases). Germline CDR1 is SGDLS and CDR2 is YYNGEE. V was shortened by 7 bases and J by 7 bases, with 23 bases between the two germline ends. There are 15 residues in the CDR3. The CDR3 DNA reads TGTGCCAGCTCCCCCCAGGGGACTACTATTACTGGCTACACCTTC. Protein: CASSPQGTTITGYTF.

This chain uses TRBV28 with TRBJ1-2, with no clear D. Germline V CDR1 and CDR2: MDHEN, SYDVKM. V shed 6 bases and J shed 7 bases, with 12 bases lying between them. The CDR3 has 12 residues. The CDR3 here is CASSLPAGGYTF. In DNA, the CDR3 is TGTGCCAGCAGCCTCCCGGCGGGTGGCTACACCTTC.

The V call is TRBV3-1 (or the pseudogene TRBV3-2), the J call TRBJ2-7, with TRBD2 identical over 10 bases. The V gene end was trimmed by 0 bases and the J gene end by 7 bases; junction bases not matched to a gene: 12. Germline CDR1 is LGHDT and CDR2 is YNNKEL (reference sequence). The CDR3 has 17 amino acids. CDR3 in DNA: TGTGCCAGCAGCCAAGATCTGCGACTAGCGGGTGGTCGGGAGCAGTACTTC. Amino acids: CASSQDLRLAGGREQYF.

The chain links TRBV2 to TRBJ1-2; 8 bases map to TRBD1. The CDR3 spans 14 residues. Trimming at V came to 1 base and at J to 4 bases, leaving 2 bases not matched to a gene. CDR1 SNHLY and CDR2 FYNNEI come from the germline V gene. The DNA of the CDR3 is TGTGCCAGCAGTGAAGAGGACAGGGTCTATGGCTACACCTTC. Protein sequence: CASSEEDRVYGYTF.

V and J are TRBV27 and TRBJ2-7; 7 bases are a match to TRBD1. This CDR3 has 14 amino acids. Looked up from germline, CDR1 is MNHEY and CDR2 is SMNVEV (reference sequence). The ends lost 3 bases at V and 2 bases at J; junction bases unmatched: 4. Here the CDR3 DNA reads TGTGCCAGCAGTTTCCTGCAGGGGGCCTACGAGCAGTACTTC. Encoded protein: CASSFLQGAYEQYF.

This clone was observed a few times. The genes are TRBV19 and TRBJ1-5; the D is unclear. Per germline, CDR1 LNHDA and CDR2 SQIVND (reference sequence). The germline V and J ends were trimmed by 8 bases and 0 bases, with 11 bases remaining between them. This CDR3 comprises 14 residues. The CDR3 coding sequence is TGTGCCAGTTCCGGTGGAGCTAGCAATCAGCCCCAGCATTTT. Translating gives CASSGGASNQPQHF.

As for this clone: The junction differs from germline at one of its ends, possibly a read error. V gene TRBV5-1 combines with J gene TRBJ2-1; 7 bases match TRBD2. This CDR3 region has 14 residues. CDR1 and CDR2 (germline): SGHRS, YFSETQ. The CDR3 here is CASSFRGGYTEQFF. The DNA for the CDR3 is TGCGCCAGCAGCTTCCGGGGAGGGTACACTGAGCAGTTCTTC.

This sequence joins TRBV28 and TRBJ1-2, with 10 positions matching TRBD1. V gave up 5 bases and J gave up 8 bases; unmatched junction bases: 5. Germline V gene sequence: CDR1 MDHEN, CDR2 SYDVKM. This CDR3 is 13 amino acids long. The CDR3 loop is CASSRQGAWGYTF. The CDR3 nucleotides read TGTGCCAGCAGTCGACAGGGGGCCTGGGGCTACACCTTC.

The chain recombines TRBV5-4 with TRBJ2-5, with unresolved D. From germline, CDR1 is SGHNT and CDR2 YYREEE (reference sequence). The CDR3 consists of 16 residues. Trimming cost V 4 bases and J 5 bases, with 21 bases left between them. CDR3 DNA: TGTGCCAGCAGCCCTAGTGCCAGCGAATATGGGGAGACCCAGTACTTC. Its protein is CASSPSASEYGETQYF.